Below are 13 T cell receptor beta chains sequenced from a single sample in a study of T cells in Graves' hyperthyroidism and ophthalmopathy. Amplification targeted TCR beta CDR3 regions from RNA transcripts. An initial round of RT-PCR targeting the TCR CDR3 relied on the HTBI primer set. Via MiXCR, TCRdb re-called the multiplex PCR reads, giving one row per CDR3 protein. The sample lists approximately 410,000 distinct CDR3 sequences; over 12% were seen once. Material for sequencing was blood. The receptor source for this set is a young man with Graves' ophthalmopathy.

This clonotype was seen only a few times. V usage is TRBV10-3 and J usage is TRBJ2-3, with a possible D match to TRBD1 (5 bases). This CDR3 contains 14 residues. V was shortened by 7 bases and J by 3 bases, with 14 bases between the two germline ends. CDR1 is ENHRY and CDR2 is SYGVKD in the germline V gene. The CDR3 region is CAIMPGTGTDTQYF. The CDR3 region has the DNA TGTGCCATCATGCCTGGAACAGGTACAGATACGCAGTATTTT.

In this sample, this clonotype turned up once. CDR3 DNA: TGTGCCAGCAGCCCCCGTGGGGCCGGCGGGGCTGGCTACACCTTC. The encoded protein is CASSPRGAGGAGYTF. V gene TRBV11-2 combines with J gene TRBJ1-2, with a possible D match to TRBD1 (5 bases). The CDR3 spans 15 residues. The V gene lost 5 bases and the J gene lost 7 bases, with 20 bases spanning the gap. Germline values: CDR1 SGHAT, CDR2 FQNNGV.

This clonotype turned up a few times. The chain uses TRBV15 and TRBJ1-5; D gene unclear. V was pared by 1 base and J by 6 bases, with 7 bases between. This CDR3 is 13 amino acids long. Germline assignment: CDR1 LNHNV and CDR2 YYDKDF (reference sequence). The CDR3 bases are TGTGCCACCAGCAGAGGTCGAACTCAGCCCCAGCATTTT. Its translation is CATSRGRTQPQHF.

This clonotype was recorded a few times. V and J are TRBV6-2 or TRBV6-3 and TRBJ2-2; 11 nucleotides agree with TRBD2. The trim removed 7 bases at V and 6 bases at J, leaving 4 bases unmatched. The CDR3 has 14 amino acids. The germline CDR1 and CDR2 sequences are MNHEY and SVGEGT. This CDR3 is CASNLAGGAGELFF. DNA of the CDR3: TGTGCCAGCAACTTAGCGGGGGGGGCCGGGGAGCTGTTTTTT.

In this sample, this clonotype turned up once. Being one base from a much bigger clone, this may be a read error. The chain joins TRBV7-8 to TRBJ1-4, with a possible D match to TRBD1 (5 bases). Germline V CDR1 and CDR2: SGHVS, FQNEAQ. The CDR3 extends over 13 amino acids. CDR3 DNA sequence: TGTGCCATCAGCACGAGGACATCCGAAAAACTGTTTTTT. Translated: CAISTRTSEKLFF. Combining the CDR3 with reference TRBV7-8 and TRBJ1-4 gives the whole variable domain GAGVSQSPRYKVAKRGQDVALRCDPISGHVSLFWYQQALGQGPEFLTYFQNEAQLDKSGLPSDRFFAERPEGSVSTLKIQRTQQEDSAVYLCAISTRTSEKLFFGSGTQLSVL.

This clonotype was seen many times. The chain combines TRBV3-1 with TRBJ1-4; D gene uncertain. Trimming left V 1 base short and J 6 bases short, with 6 bases between. The CDR3 extends over 13 amino acids. CDR1 and CDR2 (germline): LGHDT, YNNKEL (reference sequence). CDR3 residues: CASSQGGYEKLFF. The CDR3 coding sequence is TGTGCCAGCAGCCAAGGGGGATATGAAAAACTGTTTTTT.

This clonotype was recorded a few times. The junction departs from germline at one end; a sequencing error may be responsible. The V call is TRBV13, the J call TRBJ2-7; perhaps TRBD1 as D (7 bases). This CDR3 comprises 15 residues. Germline CDR1 and CDR2: PRHDT and FYEKMQ (reference sequence). CDR3 nucleotide sequence: TGTGCCAGCAGTTTAGCCGGAGGGGGCGCGTACGAGCAGTACTTC. This translates into CASSLAGGGAYEQYF.

This clonotype was observed many times. The rearrangement links TRBV29-1 to TRBJ1-2; the D gene is possibly TRBD1 (5 bases). Germline CDR1 and CDR2: SQVTM and ANQGSEA. V was shortened by 4 bases and J by 4 bases, with 7 bases between the two germline ends. The CDR3 has 11 residues. CDR3 sequence: CSVGDRYGYTF. The CDR3 nucleotides read TGCAGCGTTGGGGACCGCTATGGCTACACCTTC.

The rearrangement uses TRBV2 and TRBJ2-2; no firm D call. Trimming left V 7 bases short and J 4 bases short, with 13 bases between. Germline V gene lookup returns CDR1 SNHLY and CDR2 FYNNEI. CDR3 size: 14 residues. In DNA, the CDR3 is TGTGCCAGCACCAAGGCGGCCCTCACCGGGGAGCTGTTTTTT. Protein sequence: CASTKAALTGELFF.

V gene TRBV6-5 combines with J gene TRBJ2-5; TRBD2 aligns across 9 bases. With V trimmed by 2 bases and J by 5 bases, 6 bases remained unmatched. This CDR3 region has 15 residues. Germline V gene data show CDR1 as MNHEY and CDR2 as SVGAGI. DNA of the CDR3: TGTGCCAGCAGTTACACCGGGACTAGCTGGGAGACCCAGTACTTC. Its translation: CASSYTGTSWETQYF.

This clonotype was counted many times. The genes are TRBV2 and TRBJ2-3; TRBD2 matches 9 bases. This CDR3 is 17 amino acids long. Germline CDR1 is SNHLY and CDR2 is FYNNEI. Unmatched junction bases numbered 6, after V lost 1 base and J lost 1 base. Here the CDR3 DNA reads TGTGCCAGCAGTGAAGGGGAGCTAGCGGGGCGCACAGATACGCAGTATTTT. This encodes CASSEGELAGRTDTQYF.

This clonotype was observed a handful of times. The gene calls are TRBV29-1 and TRBJ2-5; TRBD1 matches at 9 bases. Germline V lookup: CDR1 SQVTM, CDR2 ANQGSEA. The CDR3 runs 16 residues. V lost 2 bases to trimming and J lost 5 bases; unmatched junction nucleotides: 12. CDR3 nucleotides: TGCAGCGTTGAAAAGGGGACAGGGCGGTTTTTGGAGACCCAGTACTTC. Amino acids: CSVEKGTGRFLETQYF.

Many counts were recorded for this clonotype. The CDR3 is CASRPTGLEEKLFF. CDR3 coding DNA: TGTGCCAGCAGACCTACAGGGTTGGAAGAAAAACTGTTTTTT. This chain links TRBV11-2 with TRBJ1-4; perhaps TRBD1 as D (6 bases). The CDR3 has 14 residues. Trimming stripped 6 bases from V and 8 bases from J, with 16 bases between. Germline CDR1 and CDR2: SGHAT and FQNNGV.